These 13 T cell receptor beta chains originate from one sample sequenced in a study of cytomegalovirus exposure and HLA in healthy donors. It was with 60 Vbeta and 13 Jbeta primers that the PCR ran. Here immunoSEQ multiplex PCR was the method, and the copy in TCRdb shows in-frame clones only, minus some. The sample carries roughly 120,000 clones, around 69% recorded once. Sequenced sample: PBMCs. The receptors were sampled from a woman aged 35 to 49 in good health and CMV-seropositive.

The rearrangement links TRBV5-4 to TRBJ2-7; TRBD1 matches at 7 bases. Trimming cost V 3 bases and J 0 bases; bases outside gene matches: 9. The CDR3 runs to 16 residues. CDR1 and CDR2 from the germline V gene are SGHNT and YYREEE (reference sequence). Here the CDR3 reads CASSSGTDYYSYEQYF. In DNA, the CDR3 is TGTGCCAGCAGCTCCGGGACAGACTATTACTCCTACGAGCAGTACTTC. Variable domain in full (rest from reference TRBV5-4 and TRBJ2-7): ETGVTQSPTHLIKTRGQQVTLRCSSQSGHNTVSWYQQALGQGPQFIFQYYREEENGRGNFPPRFSGLQFPNYSSELNVNALELDDSALYLCASSSGTDYYSYEQYFGPGTRLTVT.

The chain is built from TRBV7-2 and TRBJ1-1, with D perhaps TRBD1 (6 bases). The CDR3 sequence is 14 residues long. The V gene's germline CDR1 is SGHTA and CDR2 FQGNSA. Trimming left V 1 base short and J 8 bases short, with 14 bases between. CDR3 loop: CASSLGGQGLEAFF. The CDR3 DNA reads as TGTGCCAGCAGCTTAGGTGGGCAGGGGCTAGAAGCTTTCTTT.

The chain has TRBV7-9 and TRBJ2-5; D is unclear. V was clipped by 6 bases and J by 5 bases, with 13 bases between them. This CDR3 spans 13 amino acids. The V gene's germline CDR1 is SEHNR and CDR2 FQNEAQ (reference sequence). The CDR3 protein is CASRPTVRETQYF. The CDR3 region has the DNA TGTGCCAGCAGACCTACGGTACGGGAGACCCAGTACTTC.

Only a few counts were recorded for this clone. This sequence joins TRBV13 and TRBJ2-5; 10 bases match TRBD2. The germline gives CDR1 PRHDT, CDR2 FYEKMQ (reference sequence). The CDR3 is 15 amino acids. Losses at the gene ends were 5 bases for V and 5 bases for J; bases not matched to a gene: 8. The CDR3 bases are TGTGCCAGCAGCCAGGCTAGCGGGGGTCGGGAGACCCAGTACTTC. Amino acids: CASSQASGGRETQYF.

The chain is built from TRBV18 and TRBJ1-1, with TRBD1 matching 8 bases. CDR1 and CDR2 (germline): KGHSH, LQKENI. The CDR3 is 17 residues long. The V and J ends lost 3 bases and 2 bases, in that order; junction bases with no gene match: 11. The CDR3 here is CASSPSPGQGGNTEAFF. The CDR3 coding sequence is TGTGCCAGCTCACCCTCCCCCGGACAGGGAGGAAACACTGAAGCTTTCTTT.

J is TRBJ2-1 and V is TRBV15; D possibly corresponds to TRBD1 (6 bases). The CDR3 length is 19 residues. Germline-derived CDR1 and CDR2 are LNHNV and YYDKDF (reference sequence). V lost 4 bases to trimming and J lost 8 bases, with 30 bases between them. In DNA form, the CDR3 reads TGTGCCACCAGCACAGATTGGACAAAGAGGGACAATGTGTTTGATGAGCAGTTCTTC. Translating gives CATSTDWTKRDNVFDEQFF. The variable domain in full, with the rest retrieved from reference TRBV15 and TRBJ2-1, is DAMVIQNPRYQVTQFGKPVTLSCSQTLNHNVMYWYQQKSSQAPKLLFHYYDKDFNNEADTPDNFQSRRPNTSFCFLDIRSPGLGDTAMYLCATSTDWTKRDNVFDEQFFGPGTRLTVL.

This clone appeared a few times. V usage is TRBV7-2 and J usage is TRBJ1-6; 7 nucleotides match TRBD1. CDR3 length equals 13 residues. CDR1 is SGHTA and CDR2 is FQGNSA in the germline V gene. The V and J ends lost 3 bases and 12 bases, in that order; junction bases with no gene match: 5. In DNA form, the CDR3 reads TGTGCCAGCAGCTTTGGGACAGCCCAACCCCTCCACTTT. Its protein is CASSFGTAQPLHF. The full variable domain, completed using reference TRBV7-2 and TRBJ1-6, is GAGVSQSPSNKVTEKGKDVELRCDPISGHTALYWYRQSLGQGLEFLIYFQGNSAPDKSGLPSDRFSAERTGGSVSTLTIQRTQQEDSAVYLCASSFGTAQPLHFGNGTRLTVT.

The chain is built from TRBV5-1 and TRBJ1-2; 11 positions agree with TRBD1. This CDR3 has 14 residues. Trimming cost V 4 bases and J 7 bases; bases outside gene matches: 6. The germline V gene has CDR1 SGHRS and CDR2 YFSETQ. The CDR3 region is CASSPGQGAGGYTF. In DNA, the CDR3 is TGCGCCAGCAGCCCAGGACAGGGGGCAGGTGGCTACACCTTC.

J is TRBJ1-1 and V is TRBV11-2; no definite D call. The germline V gene encodes CDR1 SGHAT and CDR2 FQNNGV. The CDR3 length is 14 residues. V was clipped by 2 bases and J by 5 bases, with 12 bases between them. The CDR3 sequence: CASSLSTAGTEAFF. For the CDR3, the DNA is TGTGCCAGCAGCTTATCGACGGCGGGGACTGAAGCTTTCTTT.

This sequence joins TRBV19 and TRBJ2-7; 8 nucleotides agree with TRBD1. In germline, CDR1 is LNHDA, CDR2 SQIVND (reference sequence). With 4 bases clipped from V and 2 bases from J, the junction kept 1 base outside the gene matches. The CDR3 sequence is 13 residues long. The CDR3 protein is CASSKDRAYEQYF. As DNA, the CDR3 is TGTGCCAGTAGTAAGGACAGGGCCTACGAGCAGTACTTC.

This rearrangement joins TRBV5-4 to TRBJ1-4; 8 nucleotides line up with TRBD1. The V gene's germline CDR1 is SGHNT and CDR2 YYREEE (reference sequence). V dropped 4 bases and J dropped 2; count of bases not matched to a gene: 7. CDR3 size: 16 residues. CDR3 sequence reads: CASSQDRALTNEKLFF. For the CDR3, the DNA is TGTGCCAGCAGCCAGGACAGGGCGTTGACTAATGAAAAACTGTTTTTT.

The J gene is TRBJ2-1, the V gene TRBV19; no clear D gene. The CDR3 consists of 11 residues. Per germline, CDR1 LNHDA and CDR2 SQIVND (reference sequence). Trimming removed 3 bases at V and 10 bases at J, with 7 bases between. Here the CDR3 reads CASSIQTEQFF. Written as DNA, the CDR3 is TGTGCCAGTAGTATTCAAACAGAGCAGTTCTTC.

This clone was counted a few times. This chain uses TRBV9 with TRBJ2-2, with TRBD1 matching 8 bases. The germline CDR1 and CDR2 sequences are SGDLS and YYNGEE. This CDR3 has 16 residues. V lost 4 bases to trimming and J lost 3 bases; unmatched junction nucleotides: 8. Here the CDR3 DNA reads TGTGCCAGCAGCACCACAGGGGGAGTCGACACCGGGGAGCTGTTTTTT. This codes for CASSTTGGVDTGELFF.